The 16 T cell receptor beta chains presented below share a single source sample, sequenced in a study of cytomegalovirus exposure and HLA in healthy donors. It was with 60 Vbeta and 13 Jbeta primers that the PCR ran. The repertoire was sequenced with immunoSEQ multiplex PCR; TCRdb's copy has only in-frame clones and lacks some. The table includes under 200,000 clones, 84% detected once. The sequenced material came from PBMCs. All receptors come from a young man in good health and CMV-seronegative.

This clone was detected once. The chain is built from TRBV4-1 and TRBJ1-5; possible D gene TRBD1, 5 bases. This CDR3 is built from 14 residues. The V end lost 3 bases, the J end lost 4 bases, and 10 bases lay between the germline ends. The germline gives CDR1 MGHRA, CDR2 YSYEKL. CDR3 sequence: CASSQMTENQPQHF. The CDR3 DNA sequence: TGCGCCAGCAGCCAGATGACAGAGAATCAGCCCCAGCATTTT.

This chain links TRBV7-9 with TRBJ2-5, with 7 positions matching TRBD1. The CDR3 contains 16 residues. Germline trimming cut 1 base from V and 2 bases from J; bases unmatched to any gene: 7. Per the germline V gene, CDR1 is SEHNR and CDR2 is FQNEAQ (reference sequence). The CDR3 bases are TGTGCCAGCAGCTTAGTACAGGGGATGGGGCAAGAGACCCAGTACTTC. Protein: CASSLVQGMGQETQYF.

Only a few counts were recorded for this clone. The gene calls are TRBV6-1 and TRBJ2-5, with a possible D match to TRBD2 (7 bases). CDR3 length: 11 residues. CDR1 and CDR2 (germline): MNHNS, SASEGT. Trimming took 7 bases from V and 5 from J, leaving 8 bases between them. CDR3 loop: CASKGGETQYF. The CDR3, as DNA: TGTGCCAGCAAGGGGGGGGAGACCCAGTACTTC.

This rearrangement joins TRBV5-6 to TRBJ2-1, with 7 bases aligning to TRBD1. This CDR3 region has 15 residues. J gave up 5 bases and V 5 bases, and 10 bases lay outside the gene matches. Germline assignment: CDR1 SGHDT and CDR2 YYEEEE. The CDR3 coding sequence is TGTGCCAGCAGGCGGGTTGACAGGGACCACAATGAGCAGTTCTTC. Translating gives CASRRVDRDHNEQFF.

In its sample, this clone was seen once. The V and J genes are TRBV7-8 and TRBJ2-5; possible D gene TRBD1, 6 bases. The CDR3 covers 15 residues. Between the trimmed V and J ends, which lost 5 bases and 1 base, there was a span of 14 bases. Per the germline V gene, CDR1 is SGHVS and CDR2 is FQNEAQ. CDR3 in amino acids: CASSPKNRVQETQYF. DNA for the CDR3: TGTGCCAGCAGCCCGAAAAACAGGGTCCAAGAGACCCAGTACTTC.

The chain recombines TRBV9 with TRBJ1-1, with 8 positions matching TRBD1. In germline, CDR1 is SGDLS, CDR2 YYNGEE. The J segment lost 5 bases and the V segment lost 3 bases, leaving 9 bases of the junction unmatched. The CDR3 has 15 amino acids. The CDR3 nucleotides are TGTGCCAGCAGCGCGGGGCAGGGGGCTTGGACTGAAGCTTTCTTT. Translation: CASSAGQGAWTEAFF.

CDR3 DNA: TGCGCCAGCAGCTTGGGGGGGACAGGGGGTAACAATGAGCAGTTCTTC. Translating gives CASSLGGTGGNNEQFF. This chain connects TRBV5-1 to TRBJ2-1; 11 bases agree with TRBD1. The CDR3 contains 16 residues. Germline V gene sequence: CDR1 SGHRS, CDR2 YFSETQ. Germline trimming cut 0 bases from V and 5 bases from J; bases unmatched to any gene: 4. Combining the CDR3 with reference TRBV5-1 and TRBJ2-1 gives the whole variable domain KAGVTQTPRYLIKTRGQQVTLSCSPISGHRSVSWYQQTPGQGLQFLFEYFSETQRNKGNFPGRFSGRQFSNSRSEMNVSTLELGDSALYLCASSLGGTGGNNEQFFGPGTRLTVL.

The chain joins TRBV15 to TRBJ2-7; the match to TRBD2 covers 12 bases. Germline CDR1 reads LNHNV; CDR2 reads YYDKDF (reference sequence). The V and J ends lost 1 base and 6 bases, in that order; junction bases with no gene match: 4. The CDR3 sequence is 15 residues long. The CDR3 nucleotides are TGTGCCACCAGCAGAGGACAACTAGCGGGAGGCGAGCAGTACTTC. Its protein is CATSRGQLAGGEQYF.

The chain employs TRBV9 and TRBJ1-1; D is perhaps TRBD1 (6 bases). The germline V gene has CDR1 SGDLS and CDR2 YYNGEE. The V gene lost 3 bases and the J gene lost 0 bases, with 12 bases spanning the gap. The CDR3 loop spans 15 amino acids. For the CDR3, the DNA is TGTGCCAGCAGCGCCGCAGGGGCCCTGAACACTGAAGCTTTCTTT. Encoded protein: CASSAAGALNTEAFF.

This chain uses TRBV5-1 with TRBJ2-7; 9 bases are shared with TRBD1. Trimming took 0 bases from V and 4 from J; bases not matched to a gene: 2. The CDR3 consists of 14 residues. CDR1 SGHRS and CDR2 YFSETQ come from the germline V gene. CDR3 in amino acids: CASSLGGQGYEQYF. The CDR3 nucleotides read TGCGCCAGCAGCTTGGGAGGACAGGGGTACGAGCAGTACTTC.

This chain connects TRBV11-3 to TRBJ2-3; 12 bases map to TRBD2. Trimming at V came to 5 bases and at J to 4 bases, leaving 7 bases not matched to a gene. Germline V gene lookup returns CDR1 SGHNT and CDR2 YENEEA. CDR3 size: 16 residues. The CDR3 sequence is CASSALTSGSSDTQYF. The CDR3 DNA is TGTGCCAGCAGCGCCCTGACTAGCGGGAGCTCAGATACGCAGTATTTT.

CDR3 bases: TGTGCCTGGATCCGGGGCAGGGGCCCCTCATTGGAAGAGACCCAGTACTTC. This translates into CAWIRGRGPSLEETQYF. The gene calls are TRBV30 and TRBJ2-5; possible D gene TRBD1, 6 bases. This CDR3 has 17 residues. CDR1 GTSNPN and CDR2 SVGIG come from the germline V gene (reference sequence). The V and J ends lost 4 bases and 3 bases respectively, with 24 bases between them.

The table lists this clone with a few counts. This sequence joins TRBV7-9 and TRBJ1-2; tentatively, D is TRBD1 (6 bases). The V gene's germline CDR1 is SEHNR and CDR2 FQNEAQ (reference sequence). CDR3 size: 13 residues. Trimming removed 8 bases from V and 2 bases from J, with 12 bases in between. In DNA, the CDR3 is TGTGCCAGCGAAAGGGGGGGAAACTATGGCTACACCTTC. Its protein is CASERGGNYGYTF.

J is TRBJ1-4 and V is TRBV27; 7 bases are a match to TRBD1. CDR1 and CDR2 from the germline V gene are MNHEY and SMNVEV (reference sequence). V lost 5 bases to trimming and J lost 8 bases; unmatched junction nucleotides: 11. The CDR3 extends over 15 amino acids. In DNA form, the CDR3 reads TGTGCCAGCAGTATTATCACAGGGGTGAGGGAAAAACTGTTTTTT. Its protein product is CASSIITGVREKLFF.

This chain links TRBV12-5 with TRBJ2-2; 9 bases line up with TRBD1. The CDR3 contains 14 residues. Trimming at V came to 6 bases and at J to 5 bases, leaving 4 bases not matched to a gene. In germline, CDR1 is LGHNT, CDR2 FRNRAP. The CDR3 region is CASGTGGVTGELFF. CDR3 nucleotide sequence: TGTGCTAGTGGGACAGGGGGAGTAACCGGGGAGCTGTTTTTT.

The chain has TRBV7-2 and TRBJ2-2, with D possibly matching TRBD1 (5 bases). Germline V lookup: CDR1 SGHTA, CDR2 FQGNSA. The CDR3 extends over 14 amino acids. V lost 8 bases and J 5 bases, leaving 15 bases between the germline ends. The CDR3 region has the DNA TGTGCCAGCTCTCGCAGGGTTTCAACCGGGGAGCTGTTTTTT. Protein sequence: CASSRRVSTGELFF.